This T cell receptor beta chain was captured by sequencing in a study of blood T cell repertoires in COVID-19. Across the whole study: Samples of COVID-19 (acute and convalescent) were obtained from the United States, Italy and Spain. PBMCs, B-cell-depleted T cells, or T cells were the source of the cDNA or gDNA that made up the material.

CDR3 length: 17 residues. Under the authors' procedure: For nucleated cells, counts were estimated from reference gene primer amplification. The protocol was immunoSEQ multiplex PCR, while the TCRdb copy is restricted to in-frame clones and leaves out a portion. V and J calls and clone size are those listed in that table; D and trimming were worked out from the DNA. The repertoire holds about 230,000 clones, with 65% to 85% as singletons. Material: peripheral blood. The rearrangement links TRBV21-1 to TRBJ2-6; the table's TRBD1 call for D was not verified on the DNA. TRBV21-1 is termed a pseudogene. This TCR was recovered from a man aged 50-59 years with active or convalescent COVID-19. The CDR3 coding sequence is TGTGCCAGCAGCAAGGGACAGGGGGCGCTGGGGGCCAACGTCCTGACTTTC. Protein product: CASSKGQGALGANVLTF.